This TCR beta chain was sequenced for a study of CD8+ T cells in alopecia areata. Regarding the study as a whole: Lesional scalp displayed greater clonality than normal scalp, most notably in alopecia totalis/universalis.

Relative to its sample, this clone is medium-sized (0.01 to 0.1%). Its target is not known. Trimming took off 3 bases at V and 0 bases at J, with 8 bases between the two ends. The CDR3 is 14 residues long. Germline lookup yields CDR1 KGHSH and CDR2 LQKENI. Reverse transcription of extracted RNA yielded cDNA, which provided the sequencing template. Libraries were prepared by immunoSEQ multiplex PCR; TCRdb keeps only in-frame clonotypes and omits some of them. The sample has some 31,000 clones, about 83% seen once. The V call is TRBV18, the J call TRBJ1-1, with unresolved D. The clonotype was recovered from a human donor with alopecia areata. The sample taken for sequencing was NKG2D-low CD8+ T cells sorted from blood. In DNA form, the CDR3 reads TGTGCCAGCTCACCTGAGGCAATGAACACTGAAGCTTTCTTT. Translation gives CASSPEAMNTEAFF.